These 20 T cell receptor beta chains share one sample of origin, sequenced in a study of T cells in Graves' hyperthyroidism and ophthalmopathy. The source material, RNA transcripts, was used to amplify TCR beta CDR3 regions. When the TCR CDR3 underwent first-round RT-PCR, the HTBI primer set was used. In TCRdb, the multiplex PCR reads were re-called with MiXCR into one record per CDR3 protein. The sample comprises approximately 640,000 distinct CDR3 sequences, under 20% of which are singletons, and 3.8% rests with the top ten. The sample comprised blood. The receptors come from a woman aged 30 to 39 with Graves' hyperthyroidism.

The chain carries TRBV29-1 and TRBJ2-1; 9 bases map to TRBD2. The CDR3 has 17 amino acids. V was pared by 5 bases and J by 4 bases, with 15 bases of the junction left unmatched. Looked up from germline, CDR1 is SQVTM and CDR2 is ANQGSEA. CDR3 nucleotide sequence: TGCAGCGTTTTCAATACCGTAGCGGGAGCTCCGTACAATGAGCAGTTCTTC. It translates to CSVFNTVAGAPYNEQFF.

About this clonotype itself: The CDR3 ends on some other residue instead of the conserved phenylalanine or tryptophan, so this is likely a read error. This chain connects TRBV14 to TRBJ2-1; possibly TRBD1 for D (6 bases). CDR3 size: 14 residues. V shed 8 bases and J shed 0 bases, with 11 bases lying between them. Looked up from germline, CDR1 is SGHDN and CDR2 is FVKESK. The CDR3 DNA sequence: TGTGCCAGCGCGACAGGAAGCTCCTACAATGAGCAGTTCTTA. Translated: CASATGSSYNEQFL.

The sample holds many counts of this clonotype. The chain has TRBV19 and TRBJ2-7, with D unresolved. Germline CDR1 is LNHDA and CDR2 is SQIVND (reference sequence). Trimming removed 5 bases from V and 3 bases from J, with 8 bases in between. This CDR3 has 12 residues. CDR3 residues: CASSHGNYEQYF. The CDR3 region has the DNA TGTGCCAGTAGTCACGGAAACTACGAGCAGTACTTC.

This clonotype was observed at least ten times. This chain connects TRBV11-2 to TRBJ2-2; TRBD2 matches 8 bases. There are 14 residues in the CDR3. Germline CDR1 is SGHAT and CDR2 is FQNNGV. V dropped 8 bases and J dropped 4; count of bases not matched to a gene: 6. CDR3 protein: CASGGLEGTGELFF. CDR3 in DNA: TGTGCCAGCGGGGGACTAGAGGGCACCGGGGAGCTGTTTTTT.

This clonotype was recorded at least ten times. This rearrangement joins TRBV20-1 to TRBJ1-4; 11 bases fit TRBD1. Germline V gene data show CDR1 as DFQATT and CDR2 as SNEGSKA (reference sequence). Trimming took 6 bases from V and 8 from J; bases not matched to a gene: 5. The CDR3 has 13 residues. CDR3 sequence (DNA): TGCAGTGCCCGGACAGGGGGCAACGAAAAACTGTTTTTT. Protein product: CSARTGGNEKLFF.

This clonotype was recorded at least ten times. The chain uses TRBV6-1 and TRBJ2-7; possible D gene TRBD2, 5 bases. This CDR3 is built from 13 residues. The germline V gene encodes CDR1 MNHNS and CDR2 SASEGT. Trimming removed 5 bases at V and 4 bases at J, with 12 bases between. CDR3 in DNA: TGTGCCAGCAGTTCCGGGGTCCCATACGAGCAGTACTTC. This sequence encodes CASSSGVPYEQYF.

This clonotype has at least ten counts. The V and J genes are TRBV10-3 and TRBJ1-5; possible D gene TRBD1, 5 bases. The CDR3 loop spans 14 amino acids. V dropped 1 base and J dropped 4 bases, with 8 bases sitting between them. Germline CDR1 is ENHRY and CDR2 is SYGVKD. This CDR3 reads CAISELGDNQPQHF. For the CDR3, the DNA is TGTGCCATCAGTGAGTTGGGGGATAATCAGCCCCAGCATTTT.

This chain connects TRBV4-2 to TRBJ1-1; the D is unclear. The CDR3 has 15 amino acids. The V gene lost 0 bases and the J gene lost 0 bases, with 8 bases spanning the gap. The germline gives CDR1 LGHNA, CDR2 YNFKEQ. The CDR3 region is CASSQETNVNTEAFF. CDR3 nucleotide sequence: TGTGCCAGCAGCCAAGAGACAAACGTGAACACTGAAGCTTTCTTT.

This clonotype was recorded at least ten times. The rearrangement joins TRBV27 to TRBJ2-4; 9 bases agree with TRBD1. With 6 bases clipped from V and 0 bases from J, the junction kept 9 bases outside the gene matches. The CDR3 runs to 17 residues. Germline CDR1 reads MNHEY; CDR2 reads SMNVEV (reference sequence). For the CDR3, the DNA is TGTGCCAGCAGCACTAACAGGGGGCGACTAGCCAAAAACATTCAGTACTTC. This gives the protein CASSTNRGRLAKNIQYF.

This clonotype was counted at least ten times. This rearrangement joins TRBV7-2 to TRBJ2-3; possibly TRBD1 or TRBD2 for D (5 bases each). CDR3 size: 15 residues. In germline, CDR1 is SGHTA, CDR2 FQGNSA. V lost 5 bases, J lost 1 base, and 13 bases lay in between. The CDR3 DNA reads as TGTGCCAGCAGCGACCGGGACCGAGGCACAGATACGCAGTATTTT. Protein sequence: CASSDRDRGTDTQYF.

This clonotype was seen many times. The rearrangement joins TRBV14 to TRBJ2-7, with D possibly TRBD2 on 7 matching bases. The CDR3 extends over 15 amino acids. Germline CDR1 reads SGHDN; CDR2 reads FVKESK. Trimming pared 3 bases from V and 2 bases from J, leaving 14 bases between. CDR3 nucleotide sequence: TGTGCCAGCAGCCATTGGGGGGGGGCCCCCTACGAGCAGTACTTC. This codes for CASSHWGGAPYEQYF.

This clonotype was observed many times. This chain joins TRBV6-1 and TRBJ2-2; D call uncertain. The CDR3 is made up of 15 amino acids. Trimming removed 6 bases from V and 1 base from J, with 12 bases in between. Germline V CDR1 and CDR2: MNHNS, SASEGT. The CDR3 DNA is TGTGCCAGCAGGACCCCCCCGGTGAACACCGGGGAGCTGTTTTTT. It specifies CASRTPPVNTGELFF.

This clonotype was seen a single time. With a much larger clone just one base away, this may be a read error. J is TRBJ2-3 and V is TRBV27; the match to TRBD2 covers 11 bases. Germline V gene data show CDR1 as MNHEY and CDR2 as SMNVEV (reference sequence). Trimming cost V 7 bases and J 10 bases; bases outside gene matches: 10. The CDR3 is 14 amino acids. The CDR3 nucleotides are TGTGCCAGCACCGTACTAGCGGGAGCAATTGCGCAGTATTTT. Its protein product is CASTVLAGAIAQYF.

The CDR3 bases are TGTGCCGGAACCAGTAGATTGCGACTCCTCTCCTACAATGAGCAGTTCTTC. Its protein is CAGTSRLRLLSYNEQFF. V is TRBV5-6 and J is TRBJ2-1; D gene unclear. V lost 10 bases, J lost 0 bases, and 23 bases lay in between. In germline, CDR1 is SGHDT, CDR2 YYEEEE. CDR3 length equals 17 residues.

This clonotype was seen repeatedly, ten times or more. The genes are TRBV28 and TRBJ1-5; D uncertain. V was pared by 3 bases and J by 6 bases, with 12 bases between. This CDR3 spans 14 amino acids. Germline V lookup: CDR1 MDHEN, CDR2 SYDVKM. This CDR3 reads CASSFPMGSQPQHF. In DNA, the CDR3 is TGTGCCAGCAGTTTTCCTATGGGGTCTCAGCCCCAGCATTTT.

This clonotype showed up just a few times. The CDR3 is CAWSIGAGDNEQFF. For the CDR3, the DNA is TGTGCCTGGAGTATAGGGGCAGGGGACAATGAGCAGTTCTTC. The V and J genes are TRBV30 and TRBJ2-1; D might be TRBD1 (6 bases). Germline-derived CDR1 and CDR2 are GTSNPN and SVGIG (reference sequence). This CDR3 is built from 14 residues. V gave up 2 bases and J gave up 5 bases, with 13 bases separating them.

Many counts were recorded for this clonotype. This chain connects TRBV2 to TRBJ2-7; 10 nucleotides agree with TRBD2. V shed 11 bases, J shed 4 bases, and the junction held 8 bases outside the gene matches. CDR1 is SNHLY and CDR2 is FYNNEI in the germline V gene. CDR3 size: 13 residues. As DNA, the CDR3 is TGTGCCGTCCCTAGCGGGAGCTCTTACGAGCAGTACTTC. Protein: CAVPSGSSYEQYF.

This clonotype was recorded many times. The chain employs TRBV28 and TRBJ2-5; D not certain. The germline CDR1 and CDR2 sequences are MDHEN and SYDVKM. V was trimmed by 5 bases and J by 5 bases, leaving 24 bases between them. The length of the CDR3 is 17 residues. CDR3: CASSTTRTALTLETQYF. Here the CDR3 DNA reads TGTGCCAGCAGTACCACCCGGACCGCACTGACACTCGAGACCCAGTACTTC.

At least ten counts were recorded for this clonotype. This chain uses TRBV10-3 with TRBJ2-7; D remains ambiguous. The CDR3 is 13 residues long. From germline, CDR1 is ENHRY and CDR2 SYGVKD. V was trimmed by 0 bases and J by 5 bases, leaving 8 bases between them. The CDR3 coding sequence is TGTGCCATCAGTGAGTCGGGGAACCACGAGCAGTACTTC. Translated: CAISESGNHEQYF.

The V call is TRBV28, the J call TRBJ1-5, with D tentatively TRBD1 (6 bases). V lost 7 bases, J lost 4 bases, and 14 bases lay in between. The CDR3 is 14 residues long. The germline V gene encodes CDR1 MDHEN and CDR2 SYDVKM. The CDR3 sequence: CASNFRGLNQPQHF. Written as DNA, the CDR3 is TGTGCCAGCAATTTCAGGGGCCTAAATCAGCCCCAGCATTTT.